Listed below are T cell receptor beta chains from one sample, sequenced in a study of blood T cell repertoires in COVID-19. The table came from immunoSEQ multiplex PCR; TCRdb's copy has only in-frame clones and leaves some out. The table records 50,000 to 75,000 clones, 81% of them present only once. Sequenced sample: peripheral blood. The receptors were sampled from an elderly woman with active or convalescent COVID-19. CDR3s include the opening cysteine and the closing phenylalanine or tryptophan. The D gene is left open where the match is weak. The size entry is marked missing in some rows and otherwise reads once, few, many or a size class.

d_call	clone_size	v_call	j_call	cdr3_nt	cdr3_aa
.	.	TRBV3-1/TRBV3-2	TRBJ1-1	TGTGCCAGCAGCCACCAGGGTACGGGTACTGAAGCTTTCTTT	CASSHQGTGTEAFF
.	.	TRBV21-1	TRBJ1-5	TGTGCTGGGCAGAACAATCAGCCCCAGCATTTT	CAGQNNQPQHF
.	.	TRBV4-3	TRBJ2-3	TGCGCCAGCAGCCAAGGTGGAGGGCATGGATCCACAGATACGCAGTATTTT	CASSQGGGHGSTDTQYF
.	.	TRBV3-1/TRBV3-2	TRBJ2-7	TGTGCCAGCAGCCCACGACAGACCTACGAGCAGTACTTC	CASSPRQTYEQYF
.	.	TRBV28	TRBJ1-1	TGTGCCAGCAGTTTAAAGGTGGGGGGAGCTTTCTTT	CASSLKVGGAFF
.	few	TRBV5-1	TRBJ1-1	TGCGCCAGCAGCTTGGACAGCAGTGTCACTGAAGCTTTCTTT	CASSLDSSVTEAFF
TRBD1	.	TRBV5-1	TRBJ2-5	TGCGCCAGCAGCGCCATGCCGCAGGGGGCTTCTGAGACCCAGTACTTC	CASSAMPQGASETQYF
.	.	TRBV19	TRBJ1-2	TGTGCCAGTAGTATAGATCTCGGTCTGCTGTTAAACTATGGCTACACCTTC	CASSIDLGLLLNYGYTF
TRBD2	.	TRBV5-1	TRBJ2-5	TGCGCCAGCAGCAGGCGGGGGGCAACCCGAGGGGAGACCCAGTACTTC	CASSRRGATRGETQYF
.	.	TRBV12-3/TRBV12-4	TRBJ2-7	TGTGCCAGCAGTTTAGACAGCTCCTACGAGCAGTACTTC	CASSLDSSYEQYF
.	.	TRBV4-3	TRBJ1-2	TGCGCCAGCAGCCAAGTCTCGGGTTGGGGCTACACCTTC	CASSQVSGWGYTF
TRBD1	few	TRBV6-6	TRBJ1-2	TGTGCCAGCAGTATGTCAGGGGGTCCGAACTATGGCTACACCTTC	CASSMSGGPNYGYTF
.	.	TRBV18	TRBJ1-4	TGTGCCAGCACGAGACAGACAACTAATGAAAAACTGTTTTTT	CASTRQTTNEKLFF
TRBD1	few	TRBV7-2	TRBJ1-6	TGTGCCAGCAGCCTTGGACAGGGGAGTTCACCCCTCCACTTT	CASSLGQGSSPLHF
TRBD2	.	TRBV18	TRBJ2-2	TGTGCCAGCTCAGGGGGGCATTCGACTAGCGGGTCGGCGGACACCGGGGAGCTGTTTTTT	CASSGGHSTSGSADTGELFF
TRBD1	.	TRBV5-1	TRBJ1-4	TGCGCCAGCAGATTGGGACAGTCTAATGAAAAACTGTTTTTT	CASRLGQSNEKLFF
.	.	TRBV18	TRBJ1-1	TGTGCCAGTCTGAGCTTTATCGACACTGAAGCTTTCTTT	CASLSFIDTEAFF
.	.	TRBV6-5	TRBJ1-1	TGTGCCAGCAGTTACCCCGCCCCGGGACACCACACTGAAGCTTTCTTT	CASSYPAPGHHTEAFF
.	once	TRBV6-2/TRBV6-3	TRBJ1-2	TGTGCCAGCAGCTTCGAGACAGCGGGCCCGTCAGGCTACACCTTC	CASSFETAGPSGYTF
.	.	TRBV15	TRBJ2-1	TGTGCCACCAGCAGAGATAGCGGAACCTACAATGAGCAGTTCTTC	CATSRDSGTYNEQFF
.	.	TRBV4-1	TRBJ2-7	TGCGCCAGCAGCCAAGGGGATAGCGGATTCTACGAGCAGTACTTC	CASSQGDSGFYEQYF
TRBD1	.	TRBV24-1	TRBJ1-6	TGTGCCACCTCCGGACAGGAATTATCACCCCTCCACTTT	CATSGQELSPLHF
.	once	TRBV5-1	TRBJ2-7	TGCGCCAGCAGCTATACAGGGACGACCACCTACGAGCAGTACTTC	CASSYTGTTTYEQYF
.	.	TRBV11-2	TRBJ1-2	TGTGCCAGCAGCTTAGCCTCTAACTATGGCTACACCTTC	CASSLASNYGYTF
.	once	TRBV5-4	TRBJ1-6	TGTGCCACCACTCGAGGTAGTTATAATTCACCCCTCCACTTT	CATTRGSYNSPLHF
.	.	TRBV19	TRBJ2-7	TGTGCCAGTAGTACCGACAGATCCTACGAGCAGTACTTC	CASSTDRSYEQYF
TRBD1	.	TRBV24-1	TRBJ2-5	TGTGCCACCAGTGAGGGGACAGGGTTTAACCAAGAGACCCAGTACTTC	CATSEGTGFNQETQYF
.	.	TRBV13	TRBJ2-2	TGTGCCAGCAGCTCTCCGGGAACGTACACCGGGGAGCTGTTTTTT	CASSSPGTYTGELFF
.	.	TRBV2	TRBJ1-5	TGTGCCAGCAATGGCAGGGTGGATCAGCCCCAGCATTTT	CASNGRVDQPQHF
TRBD2	.	TRBV7-2	TRBJ2-1	TGTGCCAGCAGCTACCTAGCGGGGGGAGTGGGCAATGAGCAGTTCTTC	CASSYLAGGVGNEQFF
.	.	TRBV6-1	TRBJ1-5	TGTGCCAGCAGTGATTGGGTAACGGCGGGGAGAATGAATCAGCCCCAGCATTTT	CASSDWVTAGRMNQPQHF
.	.	TRBV29-1	TRBJ1-1	TGCAGCGTTGCCGGGACTAACACTGAAGCTTTCTTT	CSVAGTNTEAFF
TRBD1	.	TRBV3-1/TRBV3-2	TRBJ1-1	TGTGCCAGCAGCCGGGACAGCGGCACTGAAGCTTTCTTT	CASSRDSGTEAFF
.	once	TRBV20-1	TRBJ1-2	TGCAGTGCTAGTATAGGAGGGAACTATGGCTACACCTTC	CSASIGGNYGYTF
TRBD1	once	TRBV5-1	TRBJ2-5	TGCGCCAGCAGCTTGGAAGGGACAGGTGGAGAGACCCAGTACTTC	CASSLEGTGGETQYF
TRBD1	.	TRBV10-3	TRBJ1-1	TGTGCCACCACCGGACAGGGTAGGGCGAACACTGAAGCTTTCTTT	CATTGQGRANTEAFF
TRBD1	many	TRBV12-3/TRBV12-4	TRBJ1-2	TGTGCCAGCAGTGCCGACAGGGGCGGTGGCTACACCTTC	CASSADRGGGYTF
.	.	TRBV6-2/TRBV6-3	TRBJ1-2	TGTGCCAGCAGTTACCGCCCAGGGGTGGAAGGCTACACCTTC	CASSYRPGVEGYTF